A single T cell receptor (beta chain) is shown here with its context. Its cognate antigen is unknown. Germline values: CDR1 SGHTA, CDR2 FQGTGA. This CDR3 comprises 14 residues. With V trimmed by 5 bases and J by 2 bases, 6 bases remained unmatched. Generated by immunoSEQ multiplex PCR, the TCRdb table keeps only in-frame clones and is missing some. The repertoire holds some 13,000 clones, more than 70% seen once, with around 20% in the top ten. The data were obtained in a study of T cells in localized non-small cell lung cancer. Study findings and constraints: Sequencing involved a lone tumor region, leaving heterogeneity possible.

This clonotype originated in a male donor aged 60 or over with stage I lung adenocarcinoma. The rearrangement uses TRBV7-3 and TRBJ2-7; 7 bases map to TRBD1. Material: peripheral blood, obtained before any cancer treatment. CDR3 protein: CASSAGTVPYEQYF. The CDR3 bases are TGTGCCAGCAGCGCCGGGACAGTCCCCTACGAGCAGTACTTC.